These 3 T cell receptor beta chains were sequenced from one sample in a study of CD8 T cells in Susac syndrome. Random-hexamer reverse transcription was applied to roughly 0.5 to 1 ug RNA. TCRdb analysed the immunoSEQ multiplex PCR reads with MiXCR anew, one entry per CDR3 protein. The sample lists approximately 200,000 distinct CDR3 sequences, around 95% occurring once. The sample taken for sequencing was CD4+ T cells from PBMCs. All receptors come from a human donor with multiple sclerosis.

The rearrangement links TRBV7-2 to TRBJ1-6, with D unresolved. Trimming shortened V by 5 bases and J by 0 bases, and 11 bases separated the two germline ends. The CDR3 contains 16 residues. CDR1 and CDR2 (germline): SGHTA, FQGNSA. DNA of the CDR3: TGTGCCAGCAGCCCCCCCAAGAGCTCCTATAATTCACCCCTCCACTTT. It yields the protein CASSPPKSSYNSPLHF.

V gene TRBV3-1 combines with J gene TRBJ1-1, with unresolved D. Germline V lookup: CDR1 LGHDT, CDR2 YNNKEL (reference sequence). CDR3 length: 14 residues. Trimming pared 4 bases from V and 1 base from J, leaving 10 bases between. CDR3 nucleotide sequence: TGTGCCAGCAGCCGGGAGTGGTCGAACACTGAAGCTTTCTTT. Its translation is CASSREWSNTEAFF.

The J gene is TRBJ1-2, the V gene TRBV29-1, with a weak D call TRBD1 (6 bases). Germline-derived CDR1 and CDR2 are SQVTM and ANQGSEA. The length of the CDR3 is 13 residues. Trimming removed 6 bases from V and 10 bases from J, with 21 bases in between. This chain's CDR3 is CSVAMSGVGPYTF. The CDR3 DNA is TGCAGCGTCGCAATGTCAGGGGTGGGTCCCTACACCTTC.